Shown below are 22 T cell receptor beta chains from a single sample sequenced in a study of vaccination and CD4 T cells after COVID-19. Treatment indicated: roughly 10-day PBMC culture with coronavirus spike peptide pools or control peptides (ViraFEST assay). Those CD4+ T cells from the unexposed donor predate the COVID-19 pandemic (2011-2018). These receptors are not linked to any known antigen. The Oncomine TCR Beta short-read assay was what sequenced the DNA obtained from cultured CD4+ T cells. Each CDR3 protein gets one entry after TCRdb re-called the PCR reads with MiXCR. Of roughly 7,000 distinct CDR3 sequences listed, about two fifths are singletons. The sequenced material came from CD4+ T cells from blood, cultured in vitro. Every receptor here comes from a human donor in good health.

This clonotype was observed a few times. V and J are TRBV19 and TRBJ1-2; TRBD1 is a possible D gene (6 bases). Trimming removed 3 bases from V and 4 bases from J, with 15 bases in between. Germline CDR1 reads LNHDA; CDR2 reads SQIVND (reference sequence). The CDR3 spans 15 residues. CDR3 in amino acids: CASSIGDTQSYGYTF. As DNA, the CDR3 is TGTGCCAGTAGTATTGGGGACACACAAAGCTATGGCTACACCTTC. Together with reference TRBV19 and TRBJ1-2, the CDR3 gives the full variable domain: DGGITQSPKYLFRKEGQNVTLSCEQNLNHDAMYWYRQDPGQGLRLIYYSQIVNDFQKGDIAEGYSVSREKKESFPLTVTSAQKNPTAFYLCASSIGDTQSYGYTFGSGTRLTVV.

The table lists this clonotype with a few counts. V and J are TRBV20-1 and TRBJ1-1; 11 positions agree with TRBD1. The germline V gene encodes CDR1 DFQATT and CDR2 SNEGSKA (reference sequence). This CDR3 contains 16 residues. The V and J ends lost 5 bases and 1 base, in that order; junction bases with no gene match: 9. CDR3 region: CSAPPGQGGGNTEAFF. CDR3 DNA sequence: TGCAGTGCTCCACCGGGACAGGGGGGGGGGAACACTGAAGCTTTCTTT.

The chain uses TRBV6-1 and TRBJ1-1; no firm D call. Germline V lookup: CDR1 MNHNS, CDR2 SASEGT. This CDR3 comprises 13 residues. V lost 1 base to trimming and J lost 1 base, with 4 bases between them. Here the CDR3 DNA reads TGTGCCAGCAGTGAAGTGGAGAACACTGAAGCTTTCTTT. It codes for CASSEVENTEAFF.

This chain joins TRBV7-9 and TRBJ2-2, with D uncertain. The CDR3 totals 13 residues. The germline gives CDR1 SEHNR, CDR2 FQNEAQ (reference sequence). V lost 2 bases and J lost 1, with 2 bases in between. CDR3: CASSLKNTGELFF. The CDR3 DNA reads as TGTGCCAGCAGCTTAAAGAACACCGGGGAGCTGTTTTTT.

This clonotype was seen only a few times. V usage is TRBV10-3 and J usage is TRBJ2-1; D remains ambiguous. The CDR3 runs 14 residues. CDR1 is ENHRY and CDR2 is SYGVKD in the germline V gene. Trimming shortened V by 3 bases and J by 8 bases, and 14 bases separated the two germline ends. The CDR3 DNA follows: TGTGCCATCAGTGAATCCAGCACGGAGTATGAGCAGTTCTTC. Translating gives CAISESSTEYEQFF.

This clonotype was observed a handful of times. In DNA form, the CDR3 reads TGTGCCAGCAGCCCCCACGGACAGCGTGGCTACGAGCAGTACTTC. This sequence encodes CASSPHGQRGYEQYF. This sequence joins TRBV5-4 and TRBJ2-7; D may be TRBD1 (6 bases). The CDR3 covers 15 residues. V lost 4 bases to trimming and J lost 3 bases, with 17 bases between them. The germline gives CDR1 SGHNT, CDR2 YYREEE (reference sequence).

This chain connects TRBV7-9 to TRBJ1-5, with D hard to call. V was shortened by 4 bases and J by 10 bases, with 17 bases between the two germline ends. There are 14 residues in the CDR3. Germline loops: CDR1 SEHNR, CDR2 FQNEAQ (reference sequence). CDR3 loop: CASSSLALRGPQHF. The DNA of the CDR3 is TGTGCCAGCAGCTCACTGGCCCTTCGAGGCCCCCAGCATTTT.

This chain uses TRBV7-2 with TRBJ1-2; D is perhaps TRBD1 (5 bases). CDR3 length: 16 amino acids. The germline V gene has CDR1 SGHTA and CDR2 FQGNSA. Trimming cost V 5 bases and J 1 base, with 17 bases left between them. The CDR3 here is CASSPGGSIYNYGYTF. The CDR3 DNA sequence: TGTGCCAGCAGCCCCGGGGGTTCCATTTATAACTATGGCTACACCTTC.

In this sample, this clonotype turned up a few times. The J gene is TRBJ2-5, the V gene TRBV7-3; D is unresolved. The CDR3 runs 14 residues. V gave up 2 bases and J gave up 5 bases, with 12 bases separating them. CDR1 is SGHTA and CDR2 is FQGTGA in the germline V gene. The CDR3 sequence is CASSLLGQLETQYF. The CDR3, as DNA: TGTGCCAGCAGCTTATTGGGTCAGCTCGAGACCCAGTACTTC.

Only a few counts were recorded for this clonotype. V usage is TRBV27 and J usage is TRBJ2-3, with D perhaps being TRBD1 or TRBD2 (5 bases each). The ends were cut back, 2 bases at V and 0 bases at J, with 12 bases in the middle. CDR1 is MNHEY and CDR2 is SMNVEV in the germline V gene (reference sequence). The CDR3 has 16 residues. The CDR3, as DNA: TGTGCCAGCAGTTTACAGGGAGAAGCTAGCACAGATACGCAGTATTTT. This sequence encodes CASSLQGEASTDTQYF.

In DNA form, the CDR3 reads TGTGCCTGGAGTGGCCACCGGGACAGGGGAACTGAAGCTTTCTTT. It is translated as CAWSGHRDRGTEAFF. The chain carries TRBV30 and TRBJ1-1; TRBD1 aligns across 10 bases. J lost 5 bases, V lost 1 base, and 7 bases had no gene match. The CDR3 runs 15 residues. Germline V gene lookup returns CDR1 GTSNPN and CDR2 SVGIG (reference sequence).

The rearrangement links TRBV6-1 to TRBJ1-5; D is unclear. The V end lost 9 bases, the J end lost 1 base, and 16 bases lay between the germline ends. Germline CDR1 MNHNS, CDR2 SASEGT. The CDR3 spans 15 residues. CDR3 nucleotides: TGTGCCAGTTACCCGGGGAAGGGCAGCAATCAGCCCCAGCATTTT. The encoded protein is CASYPGKGSNQPQHF.

This clonotype occurred a few times. The genes are TRBV6-1 and TRBJ1-1; 11 nucleotides agree with TRBD1. Germline lookup yields CDR1 MNHNS and CDR2 SASEGT. Germline trimming cut 6 bases from V and 5 bases from J; bases unmatched to any gene: 8. The CDR3 covers 15 residues. CDR3: CASSRPGTGGTEAFF. For the CDR3, the DNA is TGTGCCAGCAGCCGTCCCGGGACAGGGGGTACTGAAGCTTTCTTT.

This clonotype was observed a few times. V and J are TRBV20-1 and TRBJ2-7; D uncertain. Germline-derived CDR1 and CDR2 are DFQATT and SNEGSKA (reference sequence). This CDR3 is 11 amino acids long. V lost 6 bases and J 7 bases, leaving 13 bases between the germline ends. CDR3 sequence (DNA): TGCAGTGCCCCCTTATTGGGGGAGCAGTACTTC. Translated: CSAPLLGEQYF.

The genes are TRBV6-1 and TRBJ1-6, with unresolved D. CDR1 and CDR2 from the germline V gene are MNHNS and SASEGT. The CDR3 loop spans 14 amino acids. V was shortened by 7 bases and J by 7 bases, with 14 bases between the two germline ends. The CDR3 region is CASTIYPDNSPLHF. As DNA, the CDR3 is TGTGCCAGCACCATATACCCGGACAATTCACCCCTCCACTTT.

The chain is built from TRBV9 and TRBJ1-6; D is ambiguous. CDR1 and CDR2 (germline): SGDLS, YYNGEE. V shed 3 bases and J shed 2 bases, with 9 bases lying between them. The CDR3 runs to 15 residues. The CDR3 loop reads CASSAQLTYNSPLHF. The CDR3 nucleotides are TGTGCCAGCAGCGCACAGCTCACCTATAATTCACCCCTCCACTTT.

The chain uses TRBV10-3 and TRBJ2-7; 8 bases line up with TRBD2. The CDR3 totals 18 residues. Germline assignment: CDR1 ENHRY and CDR2 SYGVKD. V lost 0 bases, J lost 2 bases, and 12 bases stayed unmatched. The CDR3 spells CAISESPGLGTVAYEQYF. CDR3 DNA sequence: TGTGCCATCAGTGAGTCCCCGGGACTAGGTACTGTGGCCTACGAGCAGTACTTC.

This clonotype came up a few times. The chain joins TRBV19 to TRBJ1-2; the match to TRBD1 covers 8 bases. The V gene's germline CDR1 is LNHDA and CDR2 SQIVND (reference sequence). The CDR3 sequence is 15 residues long. J lost 12 bases, V lost 4 bases, and 16 bases had no gene match. DNA of the CDR3: TGTGCCAGTAGTAAGGGTACCATCGGGGACAGGAGGGACACCTTC. Its protein is CASSKGTIGDRRDTF.

The V gene is TRBV19, the J gene TRBJ1-2, with D hard to call. The CDR3 has 12 residues. V was clipped by 8 bases and J by 3 bases, with 10 bases between them. The germline V gene encodes CDR1 LNHDA and CDR2 SQIVND (reference sequence). CDR3: CASHAVYYGYTF. The CDR3 region has the DNA TGTGCCAGTCATGCAGTTTACTATGGCTACACCTTC.

CDR3 sequence: CASSYPPGQRRSGANVLTF. CDR3 sequence (DNA): TGTGCCAGCAGTTACCCGCCGGGACAGCGTCGCTCTGGGGCCAACGTCCTGACTTTC. The V gene is TRBV6-5, the J gene TRBJ2-6; 7 bases match TRBD1. The J segment lost 0 bases and the V segment lost 2 bases, leaving 10 bases of the junction unmatched. The germline V gene encodes CDR1 MNHEY and CDR2 SVGAGI. This CDR3 contains 19 residues.

The chain uses TRBV5-1 and TRBJ1-1; D not certain. The V gene's germline CDR1 is SGHRS and CDR2 YFSETQ. V shed 4 bases and J shed 0 bases, with 7 bases lying between them. The CDR3 runs 13 residues. As DNA, the CDR3 is TGCGCCAGCAGCCCGGTCGTGAACACTGAAGCTTTCTTT. As protein: CASSPVVNTEAFF.

The CDR3 reads CSVIRQYYGYTF. The CDR3 bases are TGCAGCGTTATCCGCCAGTACTATGGCTACACCTTC. V gene TRBV29-1 combines with J gene TRBJ1-2; D is ambiguous. This CDR3 is 12 amino acids long. V lost 5 bases to trimming and J lost 3 bases, with 10 bases between them. Germline CDR1 reads SQVTM; CDR2 reads ANQGSEA.